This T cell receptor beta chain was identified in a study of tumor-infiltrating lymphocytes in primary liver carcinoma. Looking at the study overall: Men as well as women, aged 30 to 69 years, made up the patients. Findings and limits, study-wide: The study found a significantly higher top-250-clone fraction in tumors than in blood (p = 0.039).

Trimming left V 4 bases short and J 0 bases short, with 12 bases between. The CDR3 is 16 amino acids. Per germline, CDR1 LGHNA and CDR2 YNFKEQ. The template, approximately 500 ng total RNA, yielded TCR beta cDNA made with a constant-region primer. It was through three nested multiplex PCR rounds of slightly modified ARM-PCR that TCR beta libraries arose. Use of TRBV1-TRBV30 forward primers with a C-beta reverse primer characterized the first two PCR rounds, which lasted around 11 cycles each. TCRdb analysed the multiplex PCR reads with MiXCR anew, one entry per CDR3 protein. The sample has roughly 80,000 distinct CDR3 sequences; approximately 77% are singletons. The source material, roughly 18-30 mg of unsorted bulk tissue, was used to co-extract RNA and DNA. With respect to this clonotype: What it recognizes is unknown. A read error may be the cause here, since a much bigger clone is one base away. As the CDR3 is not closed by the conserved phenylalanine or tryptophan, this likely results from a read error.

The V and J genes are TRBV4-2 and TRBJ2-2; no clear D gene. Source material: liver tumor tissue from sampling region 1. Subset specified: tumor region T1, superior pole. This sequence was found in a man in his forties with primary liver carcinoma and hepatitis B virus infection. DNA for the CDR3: TGTGCCAGCAGCCGAGGAGCCTCCGCGAACACCGGGGAGCTGTTTGTT. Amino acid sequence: CASSRGASANTGELFV.